These 8 T cell receptor beta chains came from one sample sequenced in a study of cytomegalovirus exposure and HLA in healthy donors. Both 60 Vbeta primers and 13 Jbeta primers went into the PCR. Sequenced by immunoSEQ multiplex PCR; TCRdb stores in-frame clones only, minus some. The data contain about 87,000 clones, around 68% of them seen just once; the ten biggest clones take up 20% to 25%. The source material was PBMCs. The source is a man aged 25-45 years in good health and CMV-seropositive.

The chain has TRBV2 and TRBJ1-3; D is unresolved. This CDR3 contains 14 residues. CDR1 SNHLY and CDR2 FYNNEI come from the germline V gene. Trimming left V 3 bases short and J 0 bases short, with 6 bases between. CDR3 bases: TGTGCCAGCAGTGAGGGCCTCTCTGGAAACACCATATATTTT. Amino acids: CASSEGLSGNTIYF.

The chain links TRBV18 to TRBJ2-7, with 7 bases fitting TRBD2. The CDR3 is 14 amino acids. Germline CDR1 reads KGHSH; CDR2 reads LQKENI. Losses at the gene ends were 6 bases for V and 6 bases for J; bases not matched to a gene: 11. DNA of the CDR3: TGTGCCAGCTCTCTCCGTCCGGGAGGCGGCGAGCAGTACTTC. It yields the protein CASSLRPGGGEQYF.

This clone was counted a few times. The CDR3 nucleotides read TGCGCCAGCAGCCAATGGTCGGGGACAGGGGGGCCCAACGAGCAGTACTTC. It encodes CASSQWSGTGGPNEQYF. The chain joins TRBV4-1 to TRBJ2-7, with 11 bases fitting TRBD1. The V gene end was trimmed by 2 bases and the J gene end by 5 bases; junction bases not matched to a gene: 11. This CDR3 is 17 amino acids long. Germline V gene lookup returns CDR1 MGHRA and CDR2 YSYEKL.

This chain links TRBV7-6 with TRBJ2-7; TRBD1 aligns across 9 bases. The J segment lost 5 bases and the V segment lost 5 bases, leaving 7 bases of the junction unmatched. CDR1 is SGHVS, CDR2 FNYEAQ, per germline. This CDR3 spans 14 amino acids. The CDR3 loop is CASSGWDRDHEQYF. CDR3 sequence (DNA): TGTGCCAGCAGCGGATGGGACAGGGACCACGAGCAGTACTTC.

The CDR3: CAISEQGDDTEAFF. The CDR3 DNA reads as TGTGCCATCAGTGAACAGGGGGACGACACTGAAGCTTTCTTT. The gene calls are TRBV10-3 and TRBJ1-1; 8 bases agree with TRBD1. This CDR3 is built from 14 residues. Germline CDR1 reads ENHRY; CDR2 reads SYGVKD. The junction had 3 bases not matched to a gene; V was cut back by 3 bases and J by 3 bases.

In this sample, this clone turned up once. The chain is built from TRBV27 and TRBJ2-2, with D perhaps matching TRBD2 (7 bases). Germline CDR1 and CDR2: MNHEY and SMNVEV (reference sequence). Trimming removed 3 bases from V and 4 bases from J, with 18 bases in between. The CDR3 covers 17 residues. The CDR3 bases are TGTGCCAGCAGTTTTACGACGGGGGGCCGGGGCACCGGGGAGCTGTTTTTT. This codes for CASSFTTGGRGTGELFF.

The genes are TRBV6-1 and TRBJ1-2, with a weak D call TRBD1 (5 bases). The germline V gene encodes CDR1 MNHNS and CDR2 SASEGT. The CDR3 is 13 amino acids. Deletions cut 1 base from V and 13 bases from J, with 16 bases between. The CDR3 DNA is TGTGCCAGCAGTGAAGGACAGCGCCTTGGGGTCACCTTC. It codes for CASSEGQRLGVTF.

The V and J genes are TRBV2 and TRBJ2-5; 8 nucleotides match TRBD2. The junction had 7 bases not matched to a gene; V was cut back by 6 bases and J by 1 base. Germline-derived CDR1 and CDR2 are SNHLY and FYNNEI. This CDR3 is 15 amino acids long. The CDR3 loop is CASSPDRGGQETQYF. The DNA for the CDR3 is TGTGCCAGCAGCCCCGACCGGGGGGGCCAAGAGACCCAGTACTTC.